This record covers a single T cell receptor beta chain. Its antigen is not identified. This may be a read error: a much more frequent sequence differs by one nucleotide. This entry is derived from a study of T cell repertoires in cytomegalovirus infection. Study at large: From public TCR beta signatures came an indication of both CMV infection and matching HLA type.

V lost 6 bases to trimming and J lost 0 bases, with 15 bases between them. Germline V gives CDR1 SGHTA, CDR2 FQGNSA. The CDR3 consists of 15 residues. MiXCR was run by TCRdb on the reads, yielding one entry per CDR3 protein. The sample lists roughly 180,000 distinct CDR3 sequences, roughly 21% occurring once. This TCR came from a human donor in good health (CMV status not recorded). Some clones in this sample may be carry-over from other donors' samples. The specimen comprised CD8+ T cells from cultured PBMCs, sampled from culture after CMV antigen stimulation. This chain joins TRBV7-2 and TRBJ2-7, with D perhaps TRBD2 (5 bases). In DNA, the CDR3 is TGTGCCAGCAGTCCTGCTAGCCGGGGCTCCTACGAGCAGTACTTC. It translates to CASSPASRGSYEQYF.